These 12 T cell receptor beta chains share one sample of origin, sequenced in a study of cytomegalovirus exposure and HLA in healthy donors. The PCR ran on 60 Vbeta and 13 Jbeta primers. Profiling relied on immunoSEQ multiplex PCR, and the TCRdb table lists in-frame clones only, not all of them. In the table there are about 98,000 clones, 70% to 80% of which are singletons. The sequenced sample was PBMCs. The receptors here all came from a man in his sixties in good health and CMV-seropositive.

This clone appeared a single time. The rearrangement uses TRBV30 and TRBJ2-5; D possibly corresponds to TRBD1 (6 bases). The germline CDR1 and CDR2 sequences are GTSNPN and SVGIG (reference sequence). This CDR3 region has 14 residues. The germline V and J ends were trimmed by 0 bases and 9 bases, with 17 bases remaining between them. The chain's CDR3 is CAWSVSGGSMSQYF. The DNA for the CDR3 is TGTGCCTGGAGTGTCTCTGGGGGCTCTATGTCCCAGTACTTC.

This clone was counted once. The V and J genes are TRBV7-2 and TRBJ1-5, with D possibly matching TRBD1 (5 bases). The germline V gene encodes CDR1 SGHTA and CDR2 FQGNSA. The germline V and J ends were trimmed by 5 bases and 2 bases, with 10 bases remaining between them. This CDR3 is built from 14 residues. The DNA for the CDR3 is TGTGCCAGCAGCCAGGGTTGGGGCAATCAGCCCCAGCATTTT. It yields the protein CASSQGWGNQPQHF.

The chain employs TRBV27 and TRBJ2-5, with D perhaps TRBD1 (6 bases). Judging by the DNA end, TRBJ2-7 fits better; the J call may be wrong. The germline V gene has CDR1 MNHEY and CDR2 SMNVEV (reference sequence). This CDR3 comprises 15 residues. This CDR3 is CASRTNRDWAYEQYF. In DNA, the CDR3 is TGTGCCAGCAGGACCAACAGGGATTGGGCCTACGAGCAGTACTTC.

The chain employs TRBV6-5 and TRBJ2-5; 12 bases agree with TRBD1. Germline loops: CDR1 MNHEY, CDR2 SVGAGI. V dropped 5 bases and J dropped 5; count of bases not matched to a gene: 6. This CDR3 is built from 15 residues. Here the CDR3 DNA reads TGTGCCAGCAGTCCCGGGACAGGGGGCCGTGAGACCCAGTACTTC. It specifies CASSPGTGGRETQYF.

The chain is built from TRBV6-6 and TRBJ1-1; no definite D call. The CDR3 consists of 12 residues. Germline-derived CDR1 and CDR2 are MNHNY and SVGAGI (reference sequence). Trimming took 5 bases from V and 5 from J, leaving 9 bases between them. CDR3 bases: TGTGCCAGCAGTGTGGCGGAAACTGAAGCTTTCTTT. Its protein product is CASSVAETEAFF.

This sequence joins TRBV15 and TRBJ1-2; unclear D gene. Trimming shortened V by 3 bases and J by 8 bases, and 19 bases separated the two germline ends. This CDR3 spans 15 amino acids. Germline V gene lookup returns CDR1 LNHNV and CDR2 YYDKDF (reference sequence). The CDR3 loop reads CATSSPSRGFGGYTF. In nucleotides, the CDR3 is TGTGCCACCAGCAGCCCCTCCCGAGGTTTCGGGGGCTACACCTTC.

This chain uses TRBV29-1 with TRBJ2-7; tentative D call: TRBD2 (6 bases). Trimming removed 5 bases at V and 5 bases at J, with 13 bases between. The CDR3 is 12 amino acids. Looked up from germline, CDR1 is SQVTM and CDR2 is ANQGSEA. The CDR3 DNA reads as TGCAGCGTTAGGGAGGCTCTCGACGAGCAGTACTTC. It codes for CSVREALDEQYF.

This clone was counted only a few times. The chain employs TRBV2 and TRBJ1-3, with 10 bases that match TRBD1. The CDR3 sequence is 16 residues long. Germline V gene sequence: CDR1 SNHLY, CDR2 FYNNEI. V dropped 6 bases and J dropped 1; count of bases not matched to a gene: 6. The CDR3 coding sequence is TGTGCCAGCAGCCCGGGACAGGGGAATTCTGGAAACACCATATATTTT. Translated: CASSPGQGNSGNTIYF.

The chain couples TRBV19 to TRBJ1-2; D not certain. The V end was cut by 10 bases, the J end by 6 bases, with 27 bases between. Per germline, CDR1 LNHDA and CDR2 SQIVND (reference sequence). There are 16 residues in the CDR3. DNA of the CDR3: TGTGCCACAATGGAAACACTTGGACCGGGAGGCCATGGCTACACCTTC. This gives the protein CATMETLGPGGHGYTF.

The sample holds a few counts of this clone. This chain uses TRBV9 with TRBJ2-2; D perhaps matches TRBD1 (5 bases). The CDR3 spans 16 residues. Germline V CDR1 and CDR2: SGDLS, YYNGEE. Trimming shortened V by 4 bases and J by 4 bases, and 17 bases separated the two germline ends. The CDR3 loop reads CASSSVETALTGELFF. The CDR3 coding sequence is TGTGCCAGCAGCTCCGTTGAGACAGCCCTCACCGGGGAGCTGTTTTTT.

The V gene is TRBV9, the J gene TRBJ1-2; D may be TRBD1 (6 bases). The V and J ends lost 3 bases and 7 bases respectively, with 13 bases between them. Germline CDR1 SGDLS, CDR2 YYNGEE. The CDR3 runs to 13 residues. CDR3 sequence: CASSAGQTPGYTF. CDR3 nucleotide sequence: TGTGCCAGCAGCGCAGGACAGACTCCTGGCTACACCTTC. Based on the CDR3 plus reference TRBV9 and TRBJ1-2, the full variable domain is DSGVTQTPKHLITATGQRVTLRCSPRSGDLSVYWYQQSLDQGLQFLIQYYNGEERAKGNILERFSAQQFPDLHSELNLSSLELGDSALYFCASSAGQTPGYTFGSGTRLTVV.

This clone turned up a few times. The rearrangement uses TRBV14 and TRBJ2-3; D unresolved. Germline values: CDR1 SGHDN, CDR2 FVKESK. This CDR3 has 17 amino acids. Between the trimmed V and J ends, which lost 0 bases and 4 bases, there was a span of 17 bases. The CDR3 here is CASSQEVVGFRPDTQYF. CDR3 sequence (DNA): TGTGCCAGCAGCCAAGAAGTCGTGGGCTTTAGGCCAGATACGCAGTATTTT.